This TCR beta chain was captured by sequencing in a study of beta chain features in type 1 diabetes. This clone came up a few times. cDNA synthesis used the whole RNA isolate, giving expressed TCRB sequences. TCRdb's table, derived via immunoSEQ multiplex PCR, lists solely in-frame clones and lacks some. The table shows around 340,000 clones, with 8% occurring only once. CDR1 and CDR2 (germline): SGHRS, YFSETQ. The CDR3 has 13 amino acids. Trimming removed 0 bases at V and 4 bases at J, with 7 bases between. The rearrangement links TRBV5-1 to TRBJ1-2, with D unclear. Sequenced input: central memory CD4+ T cells from blood. This TCR came from a young woman in good health. The CDR3 DNA reads as TGCGCCAGCAGCTTGGGGGCCAGCTATGGCTACACCTTC. Residues: CASSLGASYGYTF.